This T cell receptor beta chain was observed in a study of human T cells and chemical hapten exposure. This clonotype appeared a few times. Germline assignment: CDR1 SGHTA and CDR2 FQGNSA. This CDR3 is built from 16 residues. V shed 3 bases, J shed 8 bases, and the junction held 13 bases outside the gene matches. TCRdb ran MiXCR on the RACE reads and lists one entry per CDR3 protein. The sample holds around 65,000 distinct CDR3 sequences, about 5.7% seen once. The time point denotes: healthy volunteer bleed at 6 weeks. Someone pulled total RNA out of unfractionated whole blood. The sequenced sample was whole blood. The rearrangement joins TRBV7-2 to TRBJ2-1; 7 nucleotides match TRBD2. The clonotype originates from a female donor in good health. Some clones in this sample may be carry-over from other donors' samples. CDR3 amino acids: CASSFPGREAGDEQFF. The CDR3 DNA follows: TGTGCCAGCAGCTTCCCAGGGAGGGAGGCTGGGGATGAGCAGTTCTTC.